Listed below are T cell receptor beta chains from one sample, sequenced in a study of CD8+CD57+ T cells in acquired aplastic anemia. MiXCR was run by TCRdb on the reads, yielding one entry per CDR3 protein. This table holds approximately 150,000 distinct CDR3 sequences, roughly 50% found once. The specimen was sorted CD4+, CD8+, or CD8+CD57+ T cells (not recorded which) from PBMCs. The source is a human donor with aplastic anemia. Each CDR3 is given with its conserved first and last residue. D genes are given only for firm matches.

>TRBV7-8|NA|TRBJ2-7
CASSYPPGVGYEQYF
>TRBV7-9|TRBD1|TRBJ2-5
CASSLADRGQKETQYF
>TRBV10-3|TRBD2|TRBJ2-7
CAISDQRGRSYEQYF
>TRBV25-1|NA|TRBJ1-2
CASSEAKYGYTF
>TRBV4-2|NA|TRBJ1-4
CASSQDNGGANEKLFF
>TRBV6-1|TRBD1|TRBJ1-1
CASNIGQGRTNTEAFF
>TRBV2|NA|TRBJ2-5
CASSGLQETQYF
>TRBV10-1|NA|TRBJ2-1
CASSEIGAYNEQFF
>TRBV7-6|NA|TRBJ2-2
CASTPLSLAGSPGELFF
>TRBV2|TRBD1|TRBJ2-1
CASSENRGYEQFF
>TRBV11-2|NA|TRBJ2-1
CASSLLERGKSYNEQFF
>TRBV20-1|NA|TRBJ1-2
CSAIPGYTF
>TRBV6-1|NA|TRBJ1-1
CASNLGRYTEAFF
>TRBV5-1|NA|TRBJ2-5
CASLRGQTNLQETQYF
>TRBV7-9|TRBD1|TRBJ1-6
CASSYGTDNSPLHF
>TRBV7-8|TRBD1|TRBJ2-7
CASRGTGSDEQYF
>TRBV11-1|NA|TRBJ2-2
CASSSGRVLNTGELFF
>TRBV7-2|NA|TRBJ1-1
CASSRTGGTEAFF